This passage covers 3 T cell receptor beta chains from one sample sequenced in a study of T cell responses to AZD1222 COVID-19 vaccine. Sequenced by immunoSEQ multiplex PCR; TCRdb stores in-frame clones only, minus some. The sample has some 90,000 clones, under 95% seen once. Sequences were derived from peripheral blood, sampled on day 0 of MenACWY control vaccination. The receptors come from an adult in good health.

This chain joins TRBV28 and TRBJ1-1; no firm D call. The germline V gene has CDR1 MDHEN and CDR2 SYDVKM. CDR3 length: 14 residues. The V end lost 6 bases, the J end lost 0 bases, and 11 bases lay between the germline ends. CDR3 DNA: TGTGCCAGCAGGGGCAATCTAATGAACACTGAAGCTTTCTTT. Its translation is CASRGNLMNTEAFF.

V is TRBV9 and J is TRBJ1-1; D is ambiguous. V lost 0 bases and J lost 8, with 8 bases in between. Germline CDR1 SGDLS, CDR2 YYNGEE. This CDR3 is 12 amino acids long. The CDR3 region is CASSVVGSEAFF. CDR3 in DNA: TGTGCCAGCAGCGTAGTGGGGTCCGAAGCTTTCTTT.

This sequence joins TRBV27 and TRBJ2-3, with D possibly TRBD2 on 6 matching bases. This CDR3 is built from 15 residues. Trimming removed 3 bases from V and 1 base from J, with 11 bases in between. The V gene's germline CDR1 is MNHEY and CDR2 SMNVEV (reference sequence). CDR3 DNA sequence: TGTGCCAGCAGTTTCATGGTAGCGGGCACAGATACGCAGTATTTT. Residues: CASSFMVAGTDTQYF.